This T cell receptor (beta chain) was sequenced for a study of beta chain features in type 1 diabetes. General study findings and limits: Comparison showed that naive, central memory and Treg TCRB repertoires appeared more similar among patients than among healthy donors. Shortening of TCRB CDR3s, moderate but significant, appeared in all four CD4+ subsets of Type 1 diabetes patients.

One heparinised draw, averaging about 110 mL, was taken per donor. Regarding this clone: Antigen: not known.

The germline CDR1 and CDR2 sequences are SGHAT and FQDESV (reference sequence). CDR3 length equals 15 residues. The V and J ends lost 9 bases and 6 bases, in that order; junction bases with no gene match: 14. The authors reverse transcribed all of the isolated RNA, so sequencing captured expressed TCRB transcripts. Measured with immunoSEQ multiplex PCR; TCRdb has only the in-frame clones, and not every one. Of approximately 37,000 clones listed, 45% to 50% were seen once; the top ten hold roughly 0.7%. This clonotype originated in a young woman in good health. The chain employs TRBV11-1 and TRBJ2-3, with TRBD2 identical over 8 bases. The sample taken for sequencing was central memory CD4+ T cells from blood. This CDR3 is CASGIDGRARDTQYF. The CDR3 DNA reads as TGTGCCAGTGGTATTGACGGGAGGGCCAGGGATACGCAGTATTTT.